This T cell receptor beta chain appears in the sequencing data of a study of CD8 T cells in Susac syndrome. TCR beta sequencing covered blood CD8+ and CD4+ T cells. RNA amounts of 0.5 to 1 ug underwent reverse transcription with random hexamers. TCRdb re-derived calls from the immunoSEQ multiplex PCR reads in MiXCR, one entry per CDR3 protein. The sample has about 160,000 distinct CDR3 sequences, 90% to 96% seen once. Sample: CD4+ T cells from PBMCs. The receptor's source is a human donor with Susac syndrome.

DNA of the CDR3: TGCAGCGTTCATGAGTCGAACACCGGGGAGCTGTTTTTT. Its translation: CSVHESNTGELFF. This rearrangement joins TRBV29-1 to TRBJ2-2; D remains unclear. Germline loops: CDR1 SQVTM, CDR2 ANQGSEA. V lost 5 bases and J lost 0, with 7 bases in between. CDR3 size: 13 residues.